This T cell receptor beta chain was sequenced in a study of cytotoxic CD8 clonotypes in ibrutinib-treated CLL. Study findings and constraints: Baseline levels of clonality went above those of age-matched healthy donors and moved with circulating CD8+ T-cell counts. Sampling time points were not equivalent between sustained-remission and progressing patients.

A remark on this clone: Its antigen is not identified.

TCRdb's copy holds only in-frame clones and misses some; the assay was immunoSEQ multiplex PCR. The table has approximately 200,000 clones, about 72% seen once. V was clipped by 4 bases and J by 6 bases; unmatched bases: 9. This CDR3 region has 15 residues. Germline V gene lookup returns CDR1 SNHLY and CDR2 FYNNEI. V usage is TRBV2 and J usage is TRBJ1-2; 9 positions agree with TRBD1. The TCR sequence derives from a human donor with chronic lymphocytic leukemia. The sample consisted of PBMCs, taken after 24 months of ibrutinib treatment. CDR3 DNA sequence: TGTGCCAGCAGTGGTTCCGGGACAGGGATGAATGGCTACACCTTC. It specifies CASSGSGTGMNGYTF.